One sample yielded the 32 T cell receptor beta chains listed below, sequenced in a study of blood T cell repertoires in COVID-19. Measured with immunoSEQ multiplex PCR; TCRdb has only the in-frame clones, and not every one. The sample has 80,000 to 100,000 clones; about 90% are singletons. Material for sequencing was peripheral blood. These receptors originate from a human donor with active COVID-19. The donor label of this sample is uncertain.

The chain has TRBV12-3 or TRBV12-4 and TRBJ2-1, with TRBD1 matching 12 bases. The CDR3 runs 12 residues. V was clipped by 5 bases and J by 15 bases; unmatched bases: 5. As DNA, the CDR3 is TGTGCCAGCAGTAGGGGACAGGGGGCGGTGTTCTTC. Protein sequence: CASSRGQGAVFF.

The chain uses TRBV3-1 (or the pseudogene TRBV3-2) and TRBJ2-3; D gene uncertain. Germline V gene lookup returns CDR1 LGHDT and CDR2 YNNKEL (reference sequence). This CDR3 contains 13 residues. The V gene lost 4 bases and the J gene lost 6 bases, with 11 bases spanning the gap. CDR3 sequence reads: CASSRNPRDTQYF. The DNA of the CDR3 is TGTGCCAGCAGCCGAAACCCCCGGGATACGCAGTATTTT.

The chain uses TRBV9 and TRBJ1-1, with TRBD1 identical over 8 bases. Germline CDR1 SGDLS, CDR2 YYNGEE. The CDR3 loop spans 17 amino acids. V gave up 4 bases and J gave up 0 bases; unmatched junction bases: 11. This chain's CDR3 is CASSNRPGTGLNTEAFF. The CDR3 DNA follows: TGTGCCAGCAGCAATCGTCCCGGGACAGGATTGAACACTGAAGCTTTCTTT.

This clone was picked up one time. This chain joins TRBV6-4 and TRBJ2-1; 8 bases line up with TRBD2. The J segment lost 7 bases and the V segment lost 2 bases, leaving 7 bases of the junction unmatched. This CDR3 is built from 15 residues. Per the germline V gene, CDR1 is MRHNA and CDR2 is SNTAGT. The CDR3 DNA follows: TGTGCCAGCAGTGACAAAGCGGGGGAGTATAATGAGCAGTTCTTC. Protein sequence: CASSDKAGEYNEQFF.

This clone was seen just once. This chain uses TRBV5-1 with TRBJ1-5; tentative D call: TRBD1 (5 bases). V dropped 3 bases and J dropped 0 bases, with 10 bases sitting between them. Germline CDR1 SGHRS, CDR2 YFSETQ. The CDR3 length is 15 residues. The CDR3 region is CASSYSGGSNQPQHF. The DNA of the CDR3 is TGCGCCAGCAGCTACTCGGGGGGTAGCAATCAGCCCCAGCATTTT.

V gene TRBV5-6 combines with J gene TRBJ2-3, with D perhaps matching TRBD2 (5 bases). The CDR3 loop spans 16 amino acids. The V gene lost 3 bases and the J gene lost 1 base, with 15 bases spanning the gap. Germline CDR1 and CDR2: SGHDT and YYEEEE. The CDR3 here is CASSSRVSRRTDTQYF. CDR3 DNA sequence: TGTGCCAGCAGCTCGCGGGTAAGCCGACGCACAGATACGCAGTATTTT. Looking up the rest from reference TRBV5-6 and TRBJ2-3 gives the full variable domain: DAGVTQSPTHLIKTRGQQVTLRCSPKSGHDTVSWYQQALGQGPQFIFQYYEEEERQRGNFPDRFSGHQFPNYSSELNVNALLLGDSALYLCASSSRVSRRTDTQYFGPGTRLTVL.

The chain joins TRBV5-5 to TRBJ2-2; D may be TRBD1 (6 bases). Per the germline V gene, CDR1 is SGHKS and CDR2 is YYEKEE (reference sequence). The CDR3 totals 15 residues. The V gene lost 4 bases and the J gene lost 3 bases, with 13 bases spanning the gap. CDR3 protein: CASSPTGLDTGELFF. Here the CDR3 DNA reads TGTGCCAGCAGCCCCACAGGGCTTGACACCGGGGAGCTGTTTTTT.

This chain joins TRBV9 and TRBJ2-3, with a weak D call TRBD2 (6 bases). V lost 1 base and J 3 bases, leaving 12 bases between the germline ends. The length of the CDR3 is 15 residues. Germline CDR1 reads SGDLS; CDR2 reads YYNGEE. CDR3 in amino acids: CASSVNGGATDTQYF. CDR3 in DNA: TGTGCCAGCAGCGTAAACGGGGGAGCAACAGATACGCAGTATTTT.

V is TRBV29-1 and J is TRBJ1-1; D possibly corresponds to TRBD1 (6 bases). CDR1 is SQVTM, CDR2 ANQGSEA, per germline. V was trimmed by 6 bases and J by 3 bases, leaving 20 bases between them. This CDR3 comprises 15 residues. The CDR3 nucleotides read TGCAGCGTCGTTACGTCGGCAGGGGTGGACACTGAAGCTTTCTTT. Protein sequence: CSVVTSAGVDTEAFF. Variable domain in full (rest from reference TRBV29-1 and TRBJ1-1): SAVISQKPSRDICQRGTSLTIQCQVDSQVTMMFWYRQQPGQSLTLIATANQGSEATYESGFVIDKFPISRPNLTFSTLTVSNMSPEDSSIYLCSVVTSAGVDTEAFFGQGTRLTVV.

The chain couples TRBV19 to TRBJ2-3; D unresolved. Trimming took off 5 bases at V and 0 bases at J, with 12 bases between the two ends. Germline CDR1 and CDR2: LNHDA and SQIVND (reference sequence). The CDR3 totals 15 residues. The CDR3 bases are TGTGCCAGTAGTCTTTCCAGCGATAGCACAGATACGCAGTATTTT. It encodes CASSLSSDSTDTQYF.

A note on this clone: At one of its ends the junction is not consistent with the germline gene, which may arise from a read error. The J gene is TRBJ2-4, the V gene TRBV6-1; 12 nucleotides match TRBD2. This CDR3 is 14 amino acids long. CDR1 is MNHNS, CDR2 SASEGT, per germline. The CDR3 sequence: CASSSSSGGARVRF. In DNA, the CDR3 is TGTGCCAGCAGTTCCTCTAGCGGGGGGGCCCGCGTACGGTTC.

The V and J genes are TRBV2 and TRBJ1-1, with D tentatively TRBD1 (5 bases). CDR1 is SNHLY, CDR2 FYNNEI, per germline. Trimming removed 7 bases from V and 1 base from J, with 13 bases in between. The CDR3 covers 14 residues. This chain's CDR3 is CASMRTGGNTEAFF. The CDR3 bases are TGTGCCAGCATGCGAACGGGGGGGAACACTGAAGCTTTCTTT. Supplemented by reference TRBV2 and TRBJ1-1, the full variable domain reads EPEVTQTPSHQVTQMGQEVILRCVPISNHLYFYWYRQILGQKVEFLVSFYNNEISEKSEIFDDQFSVERPDGSNFTLKIRSTKLEDSAMYFCASMRTGGNTEAFFGQGTRLTVV.

The rearrangement links TRBV6-1 to TRBJ1-2; D not resolved. The CDR3 runs 14 residues. Trimming pared 2 bases from V and 8 bases from J, leaving 15 bases between. Germline CDR1 MNHNS, CDR2 SASEGT. The CDR3 reads CASSESGGPRGYTF. CDR3 nucleotide sequence: TGTGCCAGCAGTGAAAGCGGAGGCCCTAGAGGCTACACCTTC.

The chain couples TRBV27 to TRBJ1-1, with TRBD1 as a possible D gene (5 bases). CDR1 is MNHEY and CDR2 is SMNVEV in the germline V gene (reference sequence). This CDR3 comprises 14 residues. The V end was cut by 5 bases, the J end by 5 bases, with 15 bases between. The CDR3 reads CASSATVGSTEAFF. CDR3 nucleotide sequence: TGTGCCAGCAGTGCGACAGTGGGCAGTACTGAAGCTTTCTTT.

J is TRBJ2-6 and V is TRBV7-9; D uncertain. The germline gives CDR1 SEHNR, CDR2 FQNEAQ (reference sequence). The CDR3 extends over 15 amino acids. V was shortened by 5 bases and J by 0 bases, with 8 bases between the two germline ends. The CDR3 protein is CASSPRISGANVLTF. The DNA of the CDR3 is TGTGCCAGCAGCCCTCGTATCTCTGGGGCCAACGTCCTGACTTTC.

The chain is built from TRBV19 and TRBJ1-2, with 7 bases matching TRBD1. Germline V gene lookup returns CDR1 LNHDA and CDR2 SQIVND (reference sequence). The CDR3 has 15 amino acids. The J segment lost 4 bases and the V segment lost 8 bases, leaving 13 bases of the junction unmatched. CDR3 protein: CASGPPDRKIYGYTF. The CDR3, as DNA: TGTGCCAGTGGCCCACCGGACAGGAAAATCTATGGCTACACCTTC.

CDR3 sequence reads: CASSPLLEGGYTF. Written as DNA, the CDR3 is TGTGCCAGCAGCCCATTGTTGGAGGGAGGCTACACCTTC. The rearrangement joins TRBV7-8 to TRBJ1-2, with D unresolved. V was cut by 5 bases and J by 8 bases, with 15 bases left in between. The germline V gene encodes CDR1 SGHVS and CDR2 FQNEAQ. The CDR3 runs 13 residues.

The chain carries TRBV5-1 and TRBJ2-5, with a tentative D call TRBD2 (5 bases). V shed 0 bases and J shed 3 bases, with 12 bases lying between them. In germline, CDR1 is SGHRS, CDR2 YFSETQ. The CDR3 contains 15 residues. This CDR3 reads CASSLEARAEETQYF. The CDR3 DNA sequence: TGCGCCAGCAGCTTGGAGGCGCGGGCAGAAGAGACCCAGTACTTC.

The gene calls are TRBV3-1 (or the pseudogene TRBV3-2) and TRBJ2-5; 12 bases line up with TRBD2. The CDR3 runs to 16 residues. The germline V gene has CDR1 LGHDT and CDR2 YNNKEL (reference sequence). V shed 4 bases, J shed 5 bases, and the junction held 8 bases outside the gene matches. The CDR3 DNA reads as TGTGCCAGCAGCCCCGGGACTAGCGGGCCGATGGAGACCCAGTACTTC. Protein sequence: CASSPGTSGPMETQYF.

This chain connects TRBV2 to TRBJ2-1; 8 bases match TRBD2. Germline CDR1 is SNHLY and CDR2 is FYNNEI. The CDR3 sequence is 13 residues long. Trimming removed 6 bases from V and 7 bases from J; junction bases left unmatched: 5. CDR3 in DNA: TGTGCCAGCAGAGCGGGGGAGGGTAATGAGCAGTTCTTC. Translating it yields CASRAGEGNEQFF.

The chain recombines TRBV19 with TRBJ1-5; the D is unclear. Germline V CDR1 and CDR2: LNHDA, SQIVND (reference sequence). V was cut by 2 bases and J by 2 bases, with 13 bases left in between. This CDR3 spans 16 amino acids. This CDR3 reads CASSITGGGRNQPQHF. The CDR3, as DNA: TGTGCCAGTAGTATAACTGGTGGTGGTCGCAATCAGCCCCAGCATTTT.

This chain links TRBV6-5 with TRBJ1-6; TRBD1 might be the D (5 bases). The CDR3 totals 13 residues. The V and J ends lost 7 bases and 10 bases respectively, with 14 bases between them. Germline CDR1 and CDR2: MNHEY and SVGAGI. The CDR3 DNA is TGTGCCAGCAATGCCCAGGGAAACTCACCCCTCCACTTT. Translating it yields CASNAQGNSPLHF.

The chain couples TRBV5-1 to TRBJ2-7; D not certain. The germline V and J ends were trimmed by 4 bases and 0 bases, with 11 bases remaining between them. This CDR3 contains 14 residues. The germline V gene has CDR1 SGHRS and CDR2 YFSETQ. The CDR3 DNA follows: TGCGCCAGCAGCCTCGAAGGAGCCTCCTACGAGCAGTACTTC. Amino acids: CASSLEGASYEQYF.

The rearrangement uses TRBV6-6 and TRBJ1-5; no reliable D call. Germline CDR1 and CDR2: MNHNY and SVGAGI (reference sequence). The V end was cut by 0 bases, the J end by 3 bases, with 9 bases between. The CDR3 is made up of 15 amino acids. Here the CDR3 reads CASSYSPQYNQPQHF. CDR3 DNA: TGTGCCAGCAGTTACTCTCCTCAGTACAATCAGCCCCAGCATTTT.

The table lists this clone with a count of one. The chain has TRBV12-3 or TRBV12-4 and TRBJ1-6; 7 bases are a match to TRBD1. The V segment lost 6 bases and the J segment 8 bases; nucleotides outside the gene matches: 4. This CDR3 is 13 amino acids long. The CDR3 reads CASSRDRYSPLHF. DNA of the CDR3: TGTGCCAGCAGCCGGGACAGATATTCACCCCTCCACTTT.

J is TRBJ1-1 and V is TRBV28; D unclear. Per the germline V gene, CDR1 is MDHEN and CDR2 is SYDVKM. V shed 5 bases and J shed 1 base, with 5 bases lying between them. The CDR3 has 12 amino acids. CDR3 bases: TGTGCCAGCAGTCACAGGAACACTGAAGCTTTCTTT. Translation gives CASSHRNTEAFF.

The chain joins TRBV6-5 to TRBJ1-6, with D possibly TRBD1 on 5 matching bases. V was clipped by 8 bases and J by 6 bases, with 14 bases between them. CDR1 is MNHEY and CDR2 is SVGAGI in the germline V gene. CDR3 size: 14 residues. The chain's CDR3 is CASVSRDLNSPLHF. CDR3 bases: TGTGCCAGCGTCAGCAGGGATCTTAATTCACCCCTCCACTTT.

The V and J genes are TRBV4-1 and TRBJ2-7; maybe TRBD2 (5 bases). The CDR3 covers 12 residues. Per germline, CDR1 MGHRA and CDR2 YSYEKL. V was clipped by 2 bases and J by 7 bases, with 9 bases between them. The CDR3 region has the DNA TGCGCCAGCAGCCAAATGACGGGAGAGCAGTACTTC. It encodes CASSQMTGEQYF.

The genes are TRBV12-3 or TRBV12-4 and TRBJ1-1; D possibly corresponds to TRBD1 (6 bases). Trimming pared 9 bases from V and 4 bases from J, leaving 9 bases between. This CDR3 contains 11 residues. The DNA of the CDR3 is TGTGCCAGTAGGGGGGGCACTGAAGCTTTCTTT. This translates into CASRGGTEAFF.

V and J are TRBV2 and TRBJ2-7; D perhaps matches TRBD2 (5 bases). This CDR3 comprises 12 residues. Between the trimmed V and J ends, which lost 8 bases and 4 bases, there was a span of 12 bases. Germline lookup yields CDR1 SNHLY and CDR2 FYNNEI. This CDR3 is CASQKRGYEQYF. CDR3 DNA: TGTGCCAGCCAGAAACGGGGATACGAGCAGTACTTC.

This clone was picked up one time. This rearrangement joins TRBV24-1 to TRBJ1-2, with TRBD1 matching 8 bases. Losses at the gene ends were 5 bases for V and 6 bases for J; bases not matched to a gene: 10. Germline loops: CDR1 KGHDR, CDR2 SFDVKD. The CDR3 spans 15 residues. CDR3 sequence: CATSATGGWNNGYTF. CDR3 in DNA: TGTGCCACCAGTGCTACAGGGGGTTGGAATAATGGCTACACCTTC.

In this sample, this clone turned up once. The chain carries TRBV7-2 and TRBJ2-7; 14 bases align to TRBD2. In germline, CDR1 is SGHTA, CDR2 FQGNSA. V dropped 6 bases and J dropped 9; count of bases not matched to a gene: 7. This CDR3 comprises 14 residues. The CDR3: CASRATSGGAVQYF. CDR3 bases: TGTGCCAGCAGGGCGACTAGCGGGGGGGCCGTGCAGTACTTC.